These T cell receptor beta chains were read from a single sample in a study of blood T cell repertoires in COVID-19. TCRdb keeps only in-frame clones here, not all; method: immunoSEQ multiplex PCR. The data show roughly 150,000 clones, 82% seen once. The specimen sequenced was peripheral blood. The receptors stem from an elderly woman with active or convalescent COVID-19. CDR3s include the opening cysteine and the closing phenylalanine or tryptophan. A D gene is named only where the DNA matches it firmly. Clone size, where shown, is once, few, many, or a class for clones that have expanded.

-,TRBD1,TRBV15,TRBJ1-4,CATSRDLTGYATNEKLFF,TGTGCCACCAGCAGAGACTTGACAGGGTATGCAACTAATGAAAAACTGTTTTTT
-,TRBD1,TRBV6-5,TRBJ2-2,CASSPRTGDTGELFF,TGTGCCAGCAGTCCTCGGACAGGGGACACCGGGGAGCTGTTTTTT
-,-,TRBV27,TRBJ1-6,CASGGQANSPLHF,TGTGCCAGCGGTGGGCAGGCCAATTCACCCCTCCACTTT
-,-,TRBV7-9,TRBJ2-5,CASSRRAGATETQYF,TGTGCCAGCAGCCGAAGGGCAGGGGCCACAGAGACCCAGTACTTC
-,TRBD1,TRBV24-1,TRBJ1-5,CATLRDRAYQPQHF,TGTGCCACACTCCGGGACAGGGCTTATCAGCCCCAGCATTTT
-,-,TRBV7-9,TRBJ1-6,CASSLQGHYNSPLHF,TGTGCCAGCAGCCTACAGGGTCATTATAATTCACCCCTCCACTTT
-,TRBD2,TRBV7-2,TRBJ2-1,CASSQRTSGDNEQFF,TGTGCCAGCAGCCAGCGGACTAGCGGGGACAATGAGCAGTTCTTC
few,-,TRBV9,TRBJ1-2,CASSITGRYGYTF,TGTGCCAGCAGCATAACAGGGCGCTATGGCTACACCTTC
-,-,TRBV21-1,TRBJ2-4,CASSENRKLQAKNIQYF,TGTGCCAGCAGCGAGAACAGAAAACTTCAAGCCAAAAACATTCAGTACTTC
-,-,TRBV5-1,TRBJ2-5,CASSWEGTGETQYF,TGCGCCAGCAGCTGGGAAGGGACTGGGGAGACCCAGTACTTC
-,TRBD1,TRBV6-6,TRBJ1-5,CASSYRQGGQPQHF,TGTGCCAGCAGTTACAGACAGGGGGGGCAGCCCCAGCATTTT
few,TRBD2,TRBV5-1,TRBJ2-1,CASSIETSGSIEQFF,TGCGCCAGCAGCATAGAGACTAGCGGGAGCATTGAGCAGTTCTTC
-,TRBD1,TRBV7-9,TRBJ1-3,CASSQTGRSGNTIYF,TGTGCCAGCAGCCAGACAGGGCGCTCTGGAAACACCATATATTTT
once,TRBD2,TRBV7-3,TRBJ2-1,CASSARAGASYNEQFF,TGTGCCAGCAGCGCCCGAGCGGGAGCAAGCTACAATGAGCAGTTCTTC
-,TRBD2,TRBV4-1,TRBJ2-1,CASSRGLAYGSGNEQFF,TGCGCCAGCAGCCGAGGACTAGCGTATGGCTCGGGCAATGAGCAGTTCTTC
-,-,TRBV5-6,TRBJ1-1,CASSLGDLGTEAFF,TGTGCCAGCAGCTTGGGGGACTTGGGGACTGAAGCTTTCTTT
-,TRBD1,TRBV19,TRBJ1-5,CASSIEGTGIQPQHF,TGTGCCAGTAGTATAGAAGGGACAGGGATTCAGCCCCAGCATTTT
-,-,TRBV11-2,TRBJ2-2,CASRSPGRRRNTGELFF,TGTGCCAGCAGATCTCCGGGGAGGCGGAGGAACACCGGGGAGCTGTTTTTT
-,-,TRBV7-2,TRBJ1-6,CASSLAGGAVNLYNSPLHF,TGTGCCAGCAGCTTAGCGGGGGGGGCGGTCAACCTCTATAATTCACCCCTCCACTTT
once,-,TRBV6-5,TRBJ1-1,CASSPRGYTEAFF,TGTGCCAGCAGTCCCAGGGGATACACTGAAGCTTTCTTT
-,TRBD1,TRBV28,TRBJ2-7,CASRIRTGAEQYF,TGTGCCAGCAGAATTAGGACAGGAGCCGAGCAGTACTTC
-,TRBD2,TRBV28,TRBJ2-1,CASSFGTSGSRQFF,TGTGCCAGCAGTTTTGGGACTAGCGGGAGCCGGCAGTTCTTC